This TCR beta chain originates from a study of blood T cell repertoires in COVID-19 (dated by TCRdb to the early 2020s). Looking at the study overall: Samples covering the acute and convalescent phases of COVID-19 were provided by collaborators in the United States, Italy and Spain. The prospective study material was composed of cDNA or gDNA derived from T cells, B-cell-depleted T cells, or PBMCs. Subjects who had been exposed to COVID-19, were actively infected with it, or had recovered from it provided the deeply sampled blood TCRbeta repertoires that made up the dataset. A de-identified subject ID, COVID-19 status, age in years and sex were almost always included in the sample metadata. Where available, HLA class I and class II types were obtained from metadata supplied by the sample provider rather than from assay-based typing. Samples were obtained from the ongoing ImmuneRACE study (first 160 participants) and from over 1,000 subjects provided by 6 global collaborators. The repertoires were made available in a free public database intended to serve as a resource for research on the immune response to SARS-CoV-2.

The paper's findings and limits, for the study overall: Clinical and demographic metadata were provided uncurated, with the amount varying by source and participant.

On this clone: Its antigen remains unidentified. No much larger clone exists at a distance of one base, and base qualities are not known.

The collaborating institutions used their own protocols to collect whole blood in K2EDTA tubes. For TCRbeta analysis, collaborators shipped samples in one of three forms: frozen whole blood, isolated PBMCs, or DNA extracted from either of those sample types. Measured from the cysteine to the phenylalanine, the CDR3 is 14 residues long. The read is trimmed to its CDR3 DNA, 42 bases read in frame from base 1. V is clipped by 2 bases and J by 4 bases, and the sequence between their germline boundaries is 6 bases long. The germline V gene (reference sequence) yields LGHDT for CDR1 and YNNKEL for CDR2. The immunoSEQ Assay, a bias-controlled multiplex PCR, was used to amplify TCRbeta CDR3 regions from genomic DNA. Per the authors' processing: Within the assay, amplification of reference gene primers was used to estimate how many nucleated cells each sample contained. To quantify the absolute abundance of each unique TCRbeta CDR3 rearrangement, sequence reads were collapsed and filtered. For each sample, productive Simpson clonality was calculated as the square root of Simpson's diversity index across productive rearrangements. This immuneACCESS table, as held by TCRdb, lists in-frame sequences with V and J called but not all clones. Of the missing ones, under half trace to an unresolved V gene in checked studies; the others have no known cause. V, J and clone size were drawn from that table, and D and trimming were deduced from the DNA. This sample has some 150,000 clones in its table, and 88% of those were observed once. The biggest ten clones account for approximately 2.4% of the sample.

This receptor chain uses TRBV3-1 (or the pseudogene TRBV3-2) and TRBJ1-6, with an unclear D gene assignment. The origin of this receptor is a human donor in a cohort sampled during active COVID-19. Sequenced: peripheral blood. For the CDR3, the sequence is CASSQISYNSPLHF. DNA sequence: TGTGCCAGCAGCCAAATTTCGTATAATTCACCCCTCCACTTT.